This T cell receptor beta chain was sequenced for a study of blood T cell repertoires in COVID-19. The wider study: COVID-19 samples, acute and convalescent, were from the United States, Italy and Spain. Nucleic acid was either cDNA or gDNA, and it came from T cells, B-cell-depleted T cells, or PBMCs.

Original data processing: Using reference gene primer amplification, nucleated cell counts were estimated. Sequencing used immunoSEQ multiplex PCR; TCRdb keeps in-frame clones, though not all of them. V and J calls plus clone size are reproduced from that table; the DNA served to infer D and trimming. This table holds 200,000 to 300,000 clones, 80% to 90% found once. V lost 3 bases and J lost 8; bases outside the gene matches: 8. The germline CDR1 and CDR2 sequences are SEHNR and FQNEAQ (reference sequence). The CDR3 has 17 amino acids. The sequenced sample was peripheral blood. The clonotype was recovered from a young man with active or convalescent COVID-19. V and J are TRBV7-9 and TRBJ2-4, with 15 nucleotides matching TRBD2. The CDR3 region is CASSLEGLAGGRDIQYF. The CDR3 DNA is TGTGCCAGCAGCTTGGAGGGACTAGCGGGGGGTAGGGACATTCAGTACTTC.